This T cell receptor beta chain was profiled in a study of cytomegalovirus exposure and HLA in healthy donors. This CDR3 has 14 amino acids. Germline V gene data show CDR1 as SEHNR and CDR2 as FQNEAQ (reference sequence). Trimming stripped 5 bases from V and 1 base from J, with 10 bases between. This PCR relied on a set of 60 Vbeta primers and 13 Jbeta primers. Assay used: immunoSEQ multiplex PCR; TCRdb lists only in-frame clones, some missing. This sample has roughly 190,000 clones; roughly 80% occur once, and the top ten carry roughly 1.6%. As for this clone: Its antigen is still unknown.

General study findings and limits: Most of the TCR beta V segments (in an earlier analysis) were productive either about 87% or about 30% of the time.

The sequence was collected from a woman aged 18-30 years in good health and CMV-seronegative. V is TRBV7-9 and J is TRBJ2-3; D call uncertain. The sequenced sample consisted of PBMCs. The CDR3 region has the DNA TGTGCCAGCAGCCATACTTACCGCACAGATACGCAGTATTTT. This codes for CASSHTYRTDTQYF. The full variable domain, in which reference TRBV7-9 and TRBJ2-3 provide the parts outside the CDR3, is DTGVSQNPRHKITKRGQNVTFRCDPISEHNRLYWYRQTLGQGPEFLTYFQNEAQLEKSRLLSDRFSAERPKGSFSTLEIQRTEQGDSAMYLCASSHTYRTDTQYFGPGTRLTVL.